The source of this TCR beta chain is a study of PD-1 blockade in classical Hodgkin lymphoma. Regarding the study as a whole: CD4+ TCR diversity rose significantly by C4D1, and CD8+ TCR diversity did not. Initiation of nivolumab under 1 year after ASCT led to exclusion of patients. Whoever responded completely had baseline diversity much like that seen in newly diagnosed patients. The study reported lower baseline TCR diversity in newly diagnosed patients than in healthy donors.

On this clone: Its target is unknown.

Repertoires were generated with immunoSEQ multiplex PCR, while TCRdb's copy carries only in-frame clones and drops some. The repertoire holds tens of thousands of clones, over 70% seen once, with about 19% in the top ten. Germline CDR1 reads SGHNT; CDR2 reads YENEEA. The V end was cut by 5 bases, the J end by 6 bases, with 17 bases between. The CDR3 consists of 15 residues. Time point defined: cycle 4 day 1 (C4D1), after less than 7 weeks of nivolumab. Every one of the patients relapsed after autologous stem cell transplantation (brentuximab vedotin exposure was variable). This sequence joins TRBV11-3 and TRBJ2-1; no clear D gene. The clonotype originates from a human donor with classical Hodgkin lymphoma. The specimen was peripheral blood mononuclear cells (PBMCs), collected before the fourth cycle of nivolumab. DNA for the CDR3: TGTGCCAGCAGCATCTCGGGCCTCCTGGGCAATGAGCAGTTCTTC. This codes for CASSISGLLGNEQFF.